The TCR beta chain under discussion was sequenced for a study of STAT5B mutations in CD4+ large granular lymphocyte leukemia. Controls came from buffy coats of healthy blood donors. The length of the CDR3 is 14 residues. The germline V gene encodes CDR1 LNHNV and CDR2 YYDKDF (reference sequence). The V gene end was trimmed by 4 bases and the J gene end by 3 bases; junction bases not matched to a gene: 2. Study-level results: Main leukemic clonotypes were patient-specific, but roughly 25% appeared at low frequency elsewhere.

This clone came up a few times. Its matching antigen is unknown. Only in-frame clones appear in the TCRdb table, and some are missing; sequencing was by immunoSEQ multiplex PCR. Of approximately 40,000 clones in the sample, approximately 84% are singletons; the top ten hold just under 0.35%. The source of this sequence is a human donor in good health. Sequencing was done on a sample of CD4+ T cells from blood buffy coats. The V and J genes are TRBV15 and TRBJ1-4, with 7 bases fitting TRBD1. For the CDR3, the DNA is TGTGCCACCAGCAAGGGACAGTCTAATGAAAAACTGTTTTTT. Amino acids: CATSKGQSNEKLFF.